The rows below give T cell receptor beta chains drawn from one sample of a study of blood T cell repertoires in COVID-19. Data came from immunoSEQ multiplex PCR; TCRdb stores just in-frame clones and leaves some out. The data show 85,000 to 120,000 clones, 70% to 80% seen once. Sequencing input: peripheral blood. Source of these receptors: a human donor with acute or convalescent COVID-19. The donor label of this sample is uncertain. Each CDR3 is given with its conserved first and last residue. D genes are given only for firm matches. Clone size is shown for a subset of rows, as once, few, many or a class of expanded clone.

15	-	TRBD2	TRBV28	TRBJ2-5	CASSSRTSSQETQYF	TGTGCCAGCAGTTCTCGGACTAGCTCACAAGAGACCCAGTACTTC
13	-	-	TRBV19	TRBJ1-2	CASTPPRGYGYTF	TGTGCCAGTACCCCCCCGCGGGGCTATGGCTACACCTTC
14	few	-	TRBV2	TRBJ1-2	CASTASRGNYGYTF	TGTGCCAGCACAGCGTCCAGGGGAAACTATGGCTACACCTTC
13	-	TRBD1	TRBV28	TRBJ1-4	CASLTGGVGKLFF	TGTGCCAGCCTGACAGGGGGTGTGGGTAAACTGTTTTTT
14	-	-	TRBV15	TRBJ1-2	CATSRETANYGYTF	TGTGCCACCAGCAGAGAGACTGCCAACTATGGCTACACCTTC
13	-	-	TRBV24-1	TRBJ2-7	CATSDNRVHEQYF	TGTGCCACCAGTGACAACAGGGTCCACGAGCAGTACTTC
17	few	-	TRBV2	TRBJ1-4	CASSEAIYPTATEKLFF	TGTGCCAGCAGTGAAGCAATTTATCCGACAGCCACTGAAAAACTGTTTTTT
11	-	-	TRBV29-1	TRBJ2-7	CSVGSSYEQYF	TGCAGCGTTGGCAGCTCCTACGAGCAGTACTTC
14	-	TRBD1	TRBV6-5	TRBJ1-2	CASTRTGGDYGYTF	TGTGCCAGCACTAGGACAGGGGGCGATTATGGCTACACCTTC
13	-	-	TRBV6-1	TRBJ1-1	CASSERRGTEAFF	TGTGCCAGCAGTGAGAGAAGGGGGACTGAAGCTTTCTTT
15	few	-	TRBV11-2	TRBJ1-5	CASSLRVGGNQPQHF	TGTGCCAGCAGCTTAAGGGTTGGGGGGAATCAGCCCCAGCATTTT
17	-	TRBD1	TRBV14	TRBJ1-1	CASSREGQGSLNTEAFF	TGTGCCAGCAGCAGAGAGGGACAGGGAAGTTTGAACACTGAAGCTTTCTTT
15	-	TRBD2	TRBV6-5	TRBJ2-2	CASSPGLAPTGELFF	TGTGCCAGCAGCCCGGGACTAGCCCCCACCGGGGAGCTGTTTTTT
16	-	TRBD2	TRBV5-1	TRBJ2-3	CASSLRLAGSHDTQYF	TGCGCCAGCAGCTTGAGACTAGCGGGGAGTCATGATACGCAGTATTTT
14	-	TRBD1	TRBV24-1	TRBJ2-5	CATGGTGVGETQYF	TGTGCCACCGGTGGGACAGGGGTTGGTGAGACCCAGTACTTC
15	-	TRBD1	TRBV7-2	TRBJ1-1	CASSPDRAWGTEAFF	TGTGCCAGCAGCCCAGACAGGGCTTGGGGCACTGAAGCTTTCTTT
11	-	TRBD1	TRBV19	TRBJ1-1	CASSKGTGAFF	TGTGCCAGTAGTAAGGGGACAGGGGCTTTCTTT
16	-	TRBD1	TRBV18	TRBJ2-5	CASSPTGQNLQETQYF	TGTGCCAGCTCACCAACGGGACAGAACTTACAAGAGACCCAGTACTTC
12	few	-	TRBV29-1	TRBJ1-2	CSAYRGGYGYTF	TGCAGCGCCTACCGGGGGGGCTATGGCTACACCTTC